This TCR beta chain was retrieved from a study of blood T cells in healthy people across ages. The authors ran a second PCR of 7 to 11 cycles using a sample-barcoded 5' primer and a J-beta primer mix. TCRdb reprocessed the 5' RACE reads with MiXCR, giving one entry per CDR3 protein. The table lists a few hundred thousand distinct CDR3 sequences, roughly a quarter of them singletons. This clonotype has more than one count but fewer than ten. The CDR3 extends over 12 amino acids. Germline assignment: CDR1 SQVTM and CDR2 ANQGSEA. Trimming cost V 7 bases and J 1 base, with 8 bases left between them. The receptor was isolated from a woman in her sixties or seventies in good health. This chain uses TRBV29-1 with TRBJ2-1, with a tentative D call TRBD2 (5 bases). The specimen was blood. The CDR3 sequence is CSAWESYNEQFF. The CDR3 DNA is TGCAGCGCCTGGGAGTCCTACAATGAGCAGTTCTTC.